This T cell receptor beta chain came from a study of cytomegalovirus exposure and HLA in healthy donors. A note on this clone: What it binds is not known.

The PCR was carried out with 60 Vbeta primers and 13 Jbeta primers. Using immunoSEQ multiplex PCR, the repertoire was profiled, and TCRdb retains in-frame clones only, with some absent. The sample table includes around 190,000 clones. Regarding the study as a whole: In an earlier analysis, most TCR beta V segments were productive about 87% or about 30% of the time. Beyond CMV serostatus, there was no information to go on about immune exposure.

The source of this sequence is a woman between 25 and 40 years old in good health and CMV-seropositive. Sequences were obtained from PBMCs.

The CDR3 here is CASSSSGTSGMQFF. The DNA of the CDR3 is TGTGCCAGCAGCTCGTCCGGGACTAGCGGGATGCAGTTCTTC. J is TRBJ2-1 and V is TRBV7-2; 13 nucleotides align to TRBD2. This CDR3 has 14 amino acids. V lost 4 bases to trimming and J lost 12 bases; unmatched junction nucleotides: 6. Looked up from germline, CDR1 is SGHTA and CDR2 is FQGNSA.